This is a list of T cell receptor beta chains from one sample in a study of regulatory T cells in long-lasting Graves disease. TCRdb redid the calling of the multiplex PCR reads with MiXCR, one entry per CDR3 protein. The profile covers about 400,000 distinct CDR3 sequences, with about 15% appearing a single time and approximately 8% taken by the ten largest. Another study also made use of these data, one on T cells in Graves' hyperthyroidism and ophthalmopathy.

Specimen: peripheral blood mononuclear cells (PBMCs), collected at new diagnosis, from a patient treated with antithyroid drugs. The receptors were gathered from a woman in her forties with Graves disease. CDR3s include the opening cysteine and the closing phenylalanine or tryptophan. A D gene is named only where the DNA matches it firmly. Clone size is given for some rows only: seen once, a few or many times, or a class if the clone is expanded.

length: 13; size: few; D: NA; V: TRBV29-1; J: TRBJ1-5; CDR3: CSVGGGRHQPQHF; DNA: TGCAGCGTGGGCGGGGGACGACATCAGCCCCAGCATTTT
length: 20; size: many; D: TRBD2; V: TRBV27; J: TRBJ2-1; CDR3: CATSGGPKGGLAGGYNEQFF; DNA: TGTGCCACCAGCGGGGGTCCCAAGGGGGGACTAGCGGGAGGGTACAATGAGCAGTTCTTC
length: 15; size: few; D: TRBD1; V: TRBV5-6; J: TRBJ2-5; CDR3: CASSTRDRGLETQYF; DNA: TGTGCCAGCAGCACCCGGGACAGGGGTTTGGAGACCCAGTACTTC
length: 11; size: few; D: NA; V: TRBV20-1; J: TRBJ2-7; CDR3: CSVRRAAEQYF; DNA: TGCAGTGTTCGAAGGGCAGCCGAGCAGTACTTC
length: 16; size: few; D: NA; V: TRBV3-1; J: TRBJ2-2; CDR3: CASSQVEAPGRGELFF; DNA: TGTGCCAGCAGCCAAGTCGAGGCCCCGGGGCGCGGGGAGCTGTTTTTT
length: 14; size: once; D: TRBD1; V: TRBV6-1; J: TRBJ2-5; CDR3: CASREPGQEETQYF; DNA: TGTGCCAGCAGGGAACCGGGACAGGAAGAGACCCAGTACTTC
length: 14; size: NA; D: NA; V: TRBV27; J: TRBJ2-2; CDR3: CASSLVGNTEELFF; DNA: TGTGCCAGCAGTTTAGTTGGAAACACCGAGGAGCTGTTTTTT
length: 13; size: many; D: NA; V: TRBV12-5; J: TRBJ2-3; CDR3: CASGLTAGDTQYF; DNA: TGTGCTAGTGGTTTAACGGCGGGAGATACGCAGTATTTT
length: 17; size: many; D: TRBD2; V: TRBV7-2; J: TRBJ2-7; CDR3: CASSYPLGGAGAYEQYF; DNA: TGTGCCAGCAGCTACCCCCTGGGCGGAGCGGGAGCCTACGAGCAGTACTTC
length: 15; size: few; D: TRBD2; V: TRBV10-3; J: TRBJ2-3; CDR3: CAISHIAGGTDTQYF; DNA: TGTGCCATCAGCCATATAGCGGGAGGCACAGATACGCAGTATTTT
length: 15; size: many; D: NA; V: TRBV7-9; J: TRBJ2-1; CDR3: CASSRYRGPYNEQFF; DNA: TGTGCCAGCAGCAGATACAGAGGACCCTACAATGAGCAGTTCTTC
length: 16; size: few; D: TRBD1; V: TRBV5-1; J: TRBJ1-1; CDR3: CASSPQRDRMNTEAFF; DNA: TGCGCCAGCTCCCCGCAGAGGGACAGAATGAACACTGAAGCTTTCTTT
length: 15; size: NA; D: NA; V: TRBV28; J: TRBJ2-7; CDR3: CATSLGGSLIYEQYF; DNA: TGTGCCACCTCTTTAGGGGGGAGCCTGATCTACGAGCAGTACTTC
length: 17; size: few; D: TRBD2; V: TRBV7-2; J: TRBJ2-7; CDR3: CASSLRTSGSLSYEQYF; DNA: TGTGCCAGCAGCTTAAGGACTAGCGGGAGCCTCTCCTACGAGCAGTACTTC